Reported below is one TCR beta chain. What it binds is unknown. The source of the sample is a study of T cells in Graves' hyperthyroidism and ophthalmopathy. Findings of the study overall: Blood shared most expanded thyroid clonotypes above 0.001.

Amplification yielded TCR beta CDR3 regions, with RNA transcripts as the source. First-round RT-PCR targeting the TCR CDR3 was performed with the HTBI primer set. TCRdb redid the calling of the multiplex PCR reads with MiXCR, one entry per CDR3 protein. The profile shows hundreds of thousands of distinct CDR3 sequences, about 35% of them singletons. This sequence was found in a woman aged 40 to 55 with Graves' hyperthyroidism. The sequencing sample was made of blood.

The CDR3: CASSQDLDEFYEQYF. DNA of the CDR3: TGTGCCAGCAGCCAAGATCTGGATGAGTTCTACGAGCAGTACTTC. The chain links TRBV4-2 to TRBJ2-7; D ambiguous. The ends were cut back, 0 bases at V and 3 bases at J, with 12 bases in the middle. The germline CDR1 and CDR2 sequences are LGHNA and YNFKEQ. The CDR3 has 15 residues.